This paragraph covers one T cell receptor (beta chain) sequence. In the authors' methods: Using reference gene primer amplification, nucleated cell counts were estimated. Clones were sequenced by immunoSEQ multiplex PCR, and TCRdb holds only the in-frame ones, with some missing. V and J calls plus clone size are reproduced from that table; the DNA served to infer D and trimming. The data contain roughly 33,000 clones, 85% to 95% of them seen just once; the ten biggest clones take up more than 9.5%. The sample originates from a study of blood T cell repertoires in COVID-19. Study in general: Some COVID-19 samples were acute and others convalescent; all came from the United States, Italy and Spain. The cDNA or gDNA used as material had been derived from T cells, B-cell-depleted T cells, or PBMCs.

This CDR3 is built from 15 residues. Germline V lookup: CDR1 LNHDA, CDR2 SQIVND (reference sequence). V lost 8 bases and J lost 6; bases outside the gene matches: 13. The sequence came from a human donor in a cohort sampled during active COVID-19. The sequencing input was peripheral blood. This chain joins TRBV19 and TRBJ2-1, with 7 bases lining up with TRBD1. CDR3 sequence reads: CASAPGQVSRNEQFF. Written as DNA, the CDR3 is TGTGCCAGTGCCCCTGGACAGGTCTCGCGCAATGAGCAGTTCTTC.